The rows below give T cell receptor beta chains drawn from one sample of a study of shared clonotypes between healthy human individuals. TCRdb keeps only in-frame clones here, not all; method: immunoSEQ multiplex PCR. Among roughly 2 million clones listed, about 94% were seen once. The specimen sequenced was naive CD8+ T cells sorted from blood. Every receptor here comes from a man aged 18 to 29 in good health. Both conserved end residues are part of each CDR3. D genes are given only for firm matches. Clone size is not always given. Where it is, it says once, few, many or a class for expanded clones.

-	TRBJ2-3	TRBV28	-	CASSLVFRDTQYF	TGTGCCAGCAGCCTTGTTTTCCGAGATACGCAGTATTTT
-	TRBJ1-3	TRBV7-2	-	CASSLSLEGIGNTIYF	TGTGCCAGCAGCTTAAGTTTGGAGGGAATTGGAAACACCATATATTTT
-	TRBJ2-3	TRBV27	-	CASSFEGPSTDTQYF	TGTGCCAGCAGTTTCGAGGGGCCTAGCACAGATACGCAGTATTTT
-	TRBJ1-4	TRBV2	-	CASFPGQSNEKLFF	TGTGCCAGCTTTCCGGGACAAAGTAATGAAAAACTGTTTTTT
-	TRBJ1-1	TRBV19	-	CASSMPPAGRGEAFF	TGTGCCAGTAGTATGCCTCCCGCGGGGAGGGGAGAAGCTTTCTTT
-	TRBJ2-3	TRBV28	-	CASSLTLADTQYF	TGTGCCAGCAGTTTAACCCTGGCAGATACGCAGTATTTT
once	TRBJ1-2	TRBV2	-	CASSPGPNYGYTF	TGTGCCAGCAGCCCCGGACCCAACTATGGCTACACCTTC
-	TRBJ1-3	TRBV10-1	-	CASSGDSGNTIYF	TGCGCCAGCAGTGGGGACTCTGGAAACACCATATATTTT
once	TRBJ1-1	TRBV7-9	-	CASSLALGSNTEAFF	TGTGCCAGCAGCTTAGCGCTGGGCTCGAACACTGAAGCTTTCTTT
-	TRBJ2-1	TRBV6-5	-	CASSYPGQREFF	TGTGCCAGCAGTTACCCCGGACAGAGGGAGTTCTTC
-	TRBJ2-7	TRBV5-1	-	CASLPRPLAAGTYEQYF	TGCGCCAGCCTACCTAGACCGCTGGCCGCCGGGACCTACGAGCAGTACTTC
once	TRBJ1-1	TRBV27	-	CASSFSTGRTEAFF	TGTGCCAGCAGTTTTTCAACTGGGAGGACTGAAGCTTTCTTT
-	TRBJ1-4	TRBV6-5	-	CASSYSFGTTNEKLFF	TGTGCCAGCAGTTACTCATTTGGAACAACTAATGAAAAACTGTTTTTT
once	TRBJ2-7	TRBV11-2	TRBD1	CASSYPDRAYEQYF	TGTGCCAGCAGTTATCCCGACAGGGCCTACGAGCAGTACTTC
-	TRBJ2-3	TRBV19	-	CASSIFGEGTDTQYF	TGTGCCAGTAGTATATTCGGAGAGGGCACAGATACGCAGTATTTT
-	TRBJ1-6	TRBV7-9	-	CASSLANTHSPLHF	TGTGCCAGCAGCTTAGCGAACACGCATTCACCCCTCCACTTT
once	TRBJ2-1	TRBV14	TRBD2	CASSQGTSAYNEQFF	TGTGCCAGCAGCCAAGGAACTAGCGCCTACAATGAGCAGTTCTTC
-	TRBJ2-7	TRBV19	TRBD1	CASSIGTGVLYEQYF	TGTGCCAGTAGTATAGGGACAGGGGTACTCTACGAGCAGTACTTC
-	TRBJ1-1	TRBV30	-	CAWSVGVATEAFF	TGTGCCTGGAGTGTCGGGGTAGCCACTGAAGCTTTCTTT
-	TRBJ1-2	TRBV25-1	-	CASSELGNYGYTF	TGTGCCAGCAGTGAATTAGGCAACTATGGCTACACCTTC
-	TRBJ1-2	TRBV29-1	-	CSVPSVGGYTF	TGCAGCGTTCCCTCGGTAGGGGGCTACACCTTC
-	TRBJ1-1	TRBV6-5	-	CASSYSSEAFF	TGTGCCAGCAGTTACTCCTCTGAAGCTTTCTTT
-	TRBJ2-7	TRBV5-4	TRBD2	CASSWEGLGEQYF	TGTGCCAGCAGCTGGGAGGGTCTGGGCGAGCAGTACTTC
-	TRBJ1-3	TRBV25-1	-	CASRADSSGNTIYF	TGTGCCAGTCGAGCGGACAGCTCTGGAAACACCATATATTTT
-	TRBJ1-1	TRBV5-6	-	CASSLEQGMNTEAFF	TGTGCCAGCAGCTTGGAACAGGGAATGAACACTGAAGCTTTCTTT
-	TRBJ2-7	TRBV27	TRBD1	CASSAPQGAAYEQYF	TGTGCCAGCAGTGCCCCACAGGGGGCGGCCTACGAGCAGTACTTC
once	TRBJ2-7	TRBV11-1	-	CASSFPLNEQYF	TGTGCCAGCAGTTTCCCTTTGAACGAGCAGTACTTC
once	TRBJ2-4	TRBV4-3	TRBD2	CASSQAGLAGSPNIQYF	TGCGCCAGCAGCCAAGCAGGACTAGCGGGGAGTCCGAACATTCAGTACTTC
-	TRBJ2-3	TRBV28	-	CASSKQGATDTQYF	TGTGCCAGCAGTAAACAGGGAGCCACAGATACGCAGTATTTT
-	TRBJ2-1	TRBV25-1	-	CASSEFETDNEQFF	TGTGCCAGCAGTGAATTCGAGACGGACAATGAGCAGTTCTTC
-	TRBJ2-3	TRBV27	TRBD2	CASSPLLAAPSTDTQYF	TGTGCCAGCAGCCCCTTACTAGCGGCCCCTAGCACAGATACGCAGTATTTT
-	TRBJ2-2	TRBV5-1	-	CASRTNTGELFF	TGCGCCAGCAGAACGAACACCGGGGAGCTGTTTTTT
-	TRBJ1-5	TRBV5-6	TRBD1	CASSFSLELLGQDNQPQHF	TGTGCCAGCAGCTTTTCTCTAGAGTTATTGGGACAGGACAATCAGCCCCAGCATTTT
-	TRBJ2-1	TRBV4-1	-	CASTKDREAFQEQFF	TGCGCCAGCACCAAGGACAGAGAGGCTTTCCAAGAGCAGTTCTTC
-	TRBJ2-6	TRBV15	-	CATSRVSGGYSGANVLTF	TGTGCCACCAGCAGAGTCTCTGGTGGTTACTCTGGGGCCAACGTCCTGACTTTC
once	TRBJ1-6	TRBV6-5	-	CASSPGLTNSPLHF	TGTGCCAGCAGTCCCGGACTGACCAATTCACCCCTCCACTTT